This passage covers 11 T cell receptor beta chains from one sample sequenced in a study of cytomegalovirus exposure and HLA in healthy donors. The PCR employed 60 Vbeta primers together with 13 Jbeta primers. Method: immunoSEQ multiplex PCR; TCRdb's copy keeps in-frame clones and lacks some. The sample lists 110,000 or so clones, 77% occurring once. Sequenced input: PBMCs. The receptors were gathered from a man aged 18 to 29 in good health and CMV-seropositive.

This clone occurred once. A junction boundary mismatches the germline segment, possibly from a read error. This chain connects TRBV6-5 to TRBJ2-6, with TRBD1 as a possible D gene (5 bases). This CDR3 comprises 14 residues. The germline CDR1 and CDR2 sequences are MNHEY and SVGAGI. CDR3 sequence: CASKRVTGANGLTF. The CDR3 DNA is TGTGCCAGCAAAAGGGTTACTGGGGCCAACGGCCTGACTTTC.

The rearrangement uses TRBV28 and TRBJ2-5; 7 bases map to TRBD2. Germline trimming cut 6 bases from V and 4 bases from J; bases unmatched to any gene: 8. The CDR3 consists of 14 residues. The germline gives CDR1 MDHEN, CDR2 SYDVKM. CDR3 DNA sequence: TGTGCCAGCAGCCTCAGCGGGGAGGGAGAGACCCAGTACTTC. Protein: CASSLSGEGETQYF.

The chain carries TRBV13 and TRBJ2-6, with 8 bases lining up with TRBD1. The CDR3 spans 18 residues. The junction had 12 bases not matched to a gene; V was cut back by 4 bases and J by 4 bases. From germline, CDR1 is PRHDT and CDR2 FYEKMQ (reference sequence). This CDR3 reads CASSSRGQGAGGANVLTF. CDR3 DNA sequence: TGTGCCAGCAGCTCCCGAGGGCAGGGGGCAGGAGGGGCCAACGTCCTGACTTTC.

The chain employs TRBV10-2 and TRBJ1-5; 11 bases line up with TRBD1. This CDR3 is built from 14 residues. Trimming took 9 bases from V and 4 from J; bases not matched to a gene: 5. Looked up from germline, CDR1 is WSHSY and CDR2 is SAAADI. The CDR3 protein is CASWTGGLNQPQHF. CDR3 nucleotide sequence: TGCGCCAGTTGGACAGGGGGCCTTAATCAGCCCCAGCATTTT.

This clone occurred a few times. The chain uses TRBV7-6 and TRBJ1-6; D is perhaps TRBD1 (5 bases). In germline, CDR1 is SGHVS, CDR2 FNYEAQ. The CDR3 extends over 15 amino acids. V lost 3 bases to trimming and J lost 5 bases, with 11 bases between them. The CDR3 spells CASSFSTANNSPLHF. The CDR3 nucleotides are TGTGCCAGCAGCTTTTCGACAGCAAATAATTCACCCCTCCACTTT.

This chain joins TRBV6-4 and TRBJ2-1; D remains unclear. Trimming shortened V by 2 bases and J by 10 bases, and 12 bases separated the two germline ends. CDR3 size: 13 residues. Germline values: CDR1 MRHNA, CDR2 SNTAGT. The CDR3 loop is CASSDPPFREQFF. The CDR3 region has the DNA TGTGCCAGCAGTGACCCTCCCTTTCGGGAGCAGTTCTTC.

The chain joins TRBV4-1 to TRBJ1-1, with a possible D match to TRBD1 (5 bases). Trimming took off 0 bases at V and 1 base at J, with 9 bases between the two ends. This CDR3 comprises 15 residues. The V gene's germline CDR1 is MGHRA and CDR2 YSYEKL. In nucleotides, the CDR3 is TGCGCCAGCAGCCAAGATGGGGCAGGGAACACTGAAGCTTTCTTT. Its protein is CASSQDGAGNTEAFF.

The chain employs TRBV18 and TRBJ1-4; the D gene is possibly TRBD1 (6 bases). The V and J ends lost 3 bases and 6 bases respectively, with 11 bases between them. CDR3 length equals 14 residues. CDR1 and CDR2 (germline): KGHSH, LQKENI. The CDR3 bases are TGTGCCAGCTCACCCGGGACATTCGATGAAAAACTGTTTTTT. Its translation is CASSPGTFDEKLFF.

The V call is TRBV18, the J call TRBJ2-2; 7 nucleotides line up with TRBD1. The CDR3 has 16 amino acids. V shed 4 bases and J 0 bases; nucleotides not matched to a gene: 5. CDR1 is KGHSH, CDR2 LQKENI, per germline. CDR3 nucleotide sequence: TGTGCCAGCTCACAGACGACAGGGTCGAACACCGGGGAGCTGTTTTTT. Protein product: CASSQTTGSNTGELFF. Full variable domain (outside the CDR3, taken from reference TRBV18 and TRBJ2-2): NAGVMQNPRHLVRRRGQEARLRCSPMKGHSHVYWYRQLPEEGLKFMVYLQKENIIDESGMPKERFSAEFPKEGPSILRIQQVVRGDSAAYFCASSQTTGSNTGELFFGEGSRLTVL.

This clone has only one observation. The gene calls are TRBV19 and TRBJ1-4; no reliable D call. The CDR3 has 16 residues. Trimming pared 2 bases from V and 4 bases from J, leaving 14 bases between. Germline V lookup: CDR1 LNHDA, CDR2 SQIVND (reference sequence). The CDR3 sequence is CASSIISGNYNEKLFF. The CDR3 region has the DNA TGTGCCAGTAGTATAATATCGGGGAATTATAATGAAAAACTGTTTTTT.

V and J are TRBV5-4 and TRBJ2-1, with TRBD2 identical over 8 bases. The J segment lost 6 bases and the V segment lost 5 bases, leaving 13 bases of the junction unmatched. In germline, CDR1 is SGHNT, CDR2 YYREEE (reference sequence). The CDR3 contains 16 residues. CDR3 DNA sequence: TGTGCCAGCAGGCCCGCGGGGGGCGGTGTTGGCAATGAGCAGTTCTTC. Amino acid sequence: CASRPAGGGVGNEQFF.